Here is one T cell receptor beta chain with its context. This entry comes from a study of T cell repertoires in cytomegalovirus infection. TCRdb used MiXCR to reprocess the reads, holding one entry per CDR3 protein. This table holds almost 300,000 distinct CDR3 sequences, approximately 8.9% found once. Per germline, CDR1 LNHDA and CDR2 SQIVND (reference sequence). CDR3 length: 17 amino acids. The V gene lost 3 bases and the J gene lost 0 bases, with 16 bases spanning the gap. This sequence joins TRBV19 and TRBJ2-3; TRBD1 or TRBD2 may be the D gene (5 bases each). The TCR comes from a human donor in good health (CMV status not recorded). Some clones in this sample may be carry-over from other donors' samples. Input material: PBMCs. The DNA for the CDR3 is TGTGCCAGTAGTATTTCATCCGGGACGGGGAGCACAGATACGCAGTATTTT. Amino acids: CASSISSGTGSTDTQYF.